This T cell receptor beta chain was retrieved from a study of blood T cell repertoires in COVID-19. Turning to the study itself: From T cells, B-cell-depleted T cells, or PBMCs came the material, which was cDNA or gDNA.

V was pared by 3 bases and J by 5 bases, with 7 bases of the junction left unmatched. This CDR3 has 16 amino acids. Germline assignment: CDR1 LGHNA and CDR2 YNFKEQ. Living in about two dozen US areas, the participants were between roughly 18 and 89 years of age. Two negative PCRs, clearance, or symptom resolution characterized the recovered Cohort 3 donors. The data were produced by immunoSEQ multiplex PCR, yet TCRdb's version contains in-frame clones alone and is incomplete. The sample has 110,000 to 150,000 clones, approximately 86% seen once. The source is a woman between 35 and 50 years old who had recovered from COVID-19. Sequencing input: PBMCs or T cells enriched from blood (not recorded which). The V and J genes are TRBV4-2 and TRBJ2-7, with 13 bases fitting TRBD2. CDR3 DNA sequence: TGTGCCAGCAGCCACGTACTAGCGGGGGGGCGTCACGAGCAGTACTTC. Protein sequence: CASSHVLAGGRHEQYF.